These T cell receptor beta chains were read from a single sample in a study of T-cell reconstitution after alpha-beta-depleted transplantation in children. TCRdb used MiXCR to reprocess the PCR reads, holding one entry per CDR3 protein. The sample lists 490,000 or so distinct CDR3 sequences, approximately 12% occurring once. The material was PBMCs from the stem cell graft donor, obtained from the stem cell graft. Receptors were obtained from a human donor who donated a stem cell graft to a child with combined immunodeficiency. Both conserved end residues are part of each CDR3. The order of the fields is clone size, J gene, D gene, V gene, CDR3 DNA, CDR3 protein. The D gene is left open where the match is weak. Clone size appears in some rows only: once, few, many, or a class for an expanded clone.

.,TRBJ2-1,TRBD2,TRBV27,TGTGCCAGTAAAAGACTAGCGAATAACAATGAGCAGTTCTTC,CASKRLANNNEQFF
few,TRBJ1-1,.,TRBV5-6,TGTGCCAGCAGCTTTGGTGTGGCGGGCGAGTTGAACACTGAAGCTTTCTTT,CASSFGVAGELNTEAFF
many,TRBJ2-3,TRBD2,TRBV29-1,TGCAGCGTTATCATGGAGCGGGGGGCTTCTGATACGCAGTATTTT,CSVIMERGASDTQYF
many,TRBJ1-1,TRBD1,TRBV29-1,TGCAGCGTTGAGATGCCAGGGGGCTTCGGGGCTTTCTTT,CSVEMPGGFGAFF
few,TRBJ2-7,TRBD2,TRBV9,TGTGCCAGCAGCGTAGGGGCTAGCGGGGACTCCTACGAGCAGTACTTC,CASSVGASGDSYEQYF
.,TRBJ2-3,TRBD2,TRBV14,TGTGCCAGCAGCCAACTATTGAGGGGAGGGCCCTCTACGCAGTATTTT,CASSQLLRGGPSTQYF
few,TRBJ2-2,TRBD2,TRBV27,TGTGCCAGCAGTTTCCTAGCGGAGATCACCGGGGAGCTGTTTTTT,CASSFLAEITGELFF
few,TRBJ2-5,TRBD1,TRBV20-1,TGCAGTATTCTCGGGACAGGGGAGACCCAGTACTTC,CSILGTGETQYF
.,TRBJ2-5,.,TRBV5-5,TGTGCCAGCAGCTTGGCCTCCGCATTGGAGACCCAGTACTTC,CASSLASALETQYF
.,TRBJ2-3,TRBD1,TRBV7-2,TGTGCCAGCAGCTCCCGCGGGGTGACAGGGGGCAAGAATACGCAGTATTTT,CASSSRGVTGGKNTQYF
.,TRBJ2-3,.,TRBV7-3,TGTGCCAGCAGCCTTGGTATAGGGCCGGAAGGTACGCAGTATTTT,CASSLGIGPEGTQYF
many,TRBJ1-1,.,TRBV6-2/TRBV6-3,TGTGCCAGCAGTTACGAGCCTTTCTTT,CASSYEPFF
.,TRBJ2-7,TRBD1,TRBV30,TGTGCCTGGAAACCCGGGACAGGTACCTACGAGCAGTACTTC,CAWKPGTGTYEQYF
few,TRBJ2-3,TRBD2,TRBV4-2,TGTGCCAGCAGCCAACCGAGCGGGGGAGACCTCACAGATACGCAGTATTTT,CASSQPSGGDLTDTQYF
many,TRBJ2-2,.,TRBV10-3,TGTGCCATCCTTGGGGACTCCTCGAACACCGGGGAGCTGTTTTTT,CAILGDSSNTGELFF
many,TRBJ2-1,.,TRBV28,TGTGCCACCCAGGGGGGGGTGGCTTACAATGAGCAGTTCTTC,CATQGGVAYNEQFF
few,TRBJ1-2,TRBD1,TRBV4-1,TGCGCCAGCAGCCAAGTCCCGCAGGGGGCATCTGGCTACACCTTC,CASSQVPQGASGYTF
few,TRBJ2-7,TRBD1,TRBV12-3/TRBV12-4,TGTGCCAGCAGTTTAGCGTACAGGGGGTCTTACGAGCAGTACTTC,CASSLAYRGSYEQYF
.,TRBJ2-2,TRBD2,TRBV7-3,TGTGCCAGCAGCTCCGAGCGGGAGGGGACCGGGGAGCTGTTTTTT,CASSSEREGTGELFF
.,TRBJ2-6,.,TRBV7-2,TGTGCCAGCAGCTTATTAGTCCGCCCCTCTGGGGCCAACGTCCTGACTTTC,CASSLLVRPSGANVLTF
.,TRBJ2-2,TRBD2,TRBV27,TGTGCCAGCAGACGTTCCGGGACTAGCGGGGGGGCAGGCACCTGGGAGCTGTTTTTT,CASRRSGTSGGAGTWELFF
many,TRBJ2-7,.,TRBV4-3,TGCGCCAGCAGCCAGGACATGTGGTCCTACGAGCAGTACTTC,CASSQDMWSYEQYF
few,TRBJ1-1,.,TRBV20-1,TGCAGTGCTCTCCCAGCAGGGATGAACACTGAAGCTTTCTTT,CSALPAGMNTEAFF
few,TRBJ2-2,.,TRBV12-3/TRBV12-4,TGTGCCAGCAGTTTAGATAGGGCCGGGACAAACACCGGGGAGCTGTTTTTT,CASSLDRAGTNTGELFF
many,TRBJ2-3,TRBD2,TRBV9,TGTGCCAGCAGCGCGGGACTATCCACAGATACGCAGTATTTT,CASSAGLSTDTQYF
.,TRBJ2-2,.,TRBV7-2,TGTGCCAGCAGCTTACGGCAGCGCACCGGGGAGCTGTTTTTT,CASSLRQRTGELFF
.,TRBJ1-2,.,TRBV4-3,TGCGCCAGCAGCCAAGTCCCTATGGTGCTGGGTGACGGCTACACCTTC,CASSQVPMVLGDGYTF
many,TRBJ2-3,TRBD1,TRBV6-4,TGTGCCAGCAGCGGGACAGACCCCACAGATACGCAGTATTTT,CASSGTDPTDTQYF
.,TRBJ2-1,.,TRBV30,TGTGCCTGGAGTGTAGGCTGGGGCAATGAGCAGTTCTTC,CAWSVGWGNEQFF
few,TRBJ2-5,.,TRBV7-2,TGTGCCAGCAGCTTAAGGAGTACTCTGACAGGACAAGAGACCCAGTACTTC,CASSLRSTLTGQETQYF
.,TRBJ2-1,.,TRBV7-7,TGTGCCAGCAGCTTAACGGACTCACCCGGAGGGGCCAATGAGCAGTTCTTC,CASSLTDSPGGANEQFF